The clone carrying this T cell receptor (beta chain) has just a few counts. Its antigen is undetermined. This sample is drawn from a study of beta chain features in type 1 diabetes. Whole-study results and caveats: A definitive answer on HLA type influencing TCRB rearrangement was not reached here.

Germline V gene lookup returns CDR1 SQVTM and CDR2 ANQGSEA. There are 13 residues in the CDR3. Trimming removed 7 bases at V and 2 bases at J, with 14 bases between. Expressed TCRB transcripts were sequenced because the isolated RNA had all been reverse transcribed beforehand. Repertoires were generated with immunoSEQ multiplex PCR, while TCRdb's copy carries only in-frame clones and drops some. The table records roughly 250,000 clones, roughly two thirds of them present only once. The TCR sequence derives from a man aged 25-45 years in good health. V usage is TRBV29-1 and J usage is TRBJ1-1; D is uncertain. The sequenced material came from naive CD4+ T cells from blood. CDR3 bases: TGCAGCGCCGAGCCGGGGATAAACACTGAAGCTTTCTTT. Amino acids: CSAEPGINTEAFF.